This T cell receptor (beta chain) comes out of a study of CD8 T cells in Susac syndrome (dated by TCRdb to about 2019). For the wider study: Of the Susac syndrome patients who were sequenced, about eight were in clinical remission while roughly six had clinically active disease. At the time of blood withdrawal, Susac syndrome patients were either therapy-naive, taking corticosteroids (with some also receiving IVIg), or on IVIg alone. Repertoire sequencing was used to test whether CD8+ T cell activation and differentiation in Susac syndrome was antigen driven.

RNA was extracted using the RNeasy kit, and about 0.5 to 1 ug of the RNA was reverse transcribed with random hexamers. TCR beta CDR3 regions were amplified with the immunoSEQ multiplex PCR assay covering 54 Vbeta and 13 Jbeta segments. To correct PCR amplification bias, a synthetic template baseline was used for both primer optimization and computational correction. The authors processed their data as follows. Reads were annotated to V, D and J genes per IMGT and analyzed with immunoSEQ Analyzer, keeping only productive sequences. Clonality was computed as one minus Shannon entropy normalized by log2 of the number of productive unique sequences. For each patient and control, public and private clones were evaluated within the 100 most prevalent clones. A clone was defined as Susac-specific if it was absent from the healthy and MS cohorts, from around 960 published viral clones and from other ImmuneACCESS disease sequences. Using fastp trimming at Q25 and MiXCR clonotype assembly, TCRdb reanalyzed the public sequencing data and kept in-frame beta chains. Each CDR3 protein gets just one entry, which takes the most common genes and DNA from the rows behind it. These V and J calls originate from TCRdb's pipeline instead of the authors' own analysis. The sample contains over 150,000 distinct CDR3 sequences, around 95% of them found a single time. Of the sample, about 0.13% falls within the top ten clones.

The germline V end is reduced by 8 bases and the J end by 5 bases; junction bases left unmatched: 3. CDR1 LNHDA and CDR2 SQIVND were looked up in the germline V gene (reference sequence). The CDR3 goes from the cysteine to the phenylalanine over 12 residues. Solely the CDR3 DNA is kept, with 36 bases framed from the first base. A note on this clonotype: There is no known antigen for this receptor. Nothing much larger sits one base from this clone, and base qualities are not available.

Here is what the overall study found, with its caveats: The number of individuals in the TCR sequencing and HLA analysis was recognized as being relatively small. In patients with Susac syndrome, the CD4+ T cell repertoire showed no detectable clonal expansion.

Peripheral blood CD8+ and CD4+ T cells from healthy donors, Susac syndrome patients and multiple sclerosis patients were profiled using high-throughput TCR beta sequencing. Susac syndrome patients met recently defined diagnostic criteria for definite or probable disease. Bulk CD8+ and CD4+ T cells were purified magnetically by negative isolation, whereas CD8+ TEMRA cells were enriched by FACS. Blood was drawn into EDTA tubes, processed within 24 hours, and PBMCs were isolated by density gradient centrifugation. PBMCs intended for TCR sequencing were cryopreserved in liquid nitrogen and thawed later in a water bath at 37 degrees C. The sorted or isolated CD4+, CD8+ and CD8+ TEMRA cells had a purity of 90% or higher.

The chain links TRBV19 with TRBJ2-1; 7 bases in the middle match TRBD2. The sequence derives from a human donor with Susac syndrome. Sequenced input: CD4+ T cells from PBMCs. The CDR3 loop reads CASWGGNNEQFF. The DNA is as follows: TGTGCCAGTTGGGGGGGGAACAATGAGCAGTTCTTC.